Listed below are T cell receptor beta chains from one sample, sequenced in a study of beta chain features in type 1 diabetes. Clones were sequenced by immunoSEQ multiplex PCR, and TCRdb holds only the in-frame ones, with some missing. The sample lists tens of thousands of clones; 59% were seen once. The sequencing sample was made of Tregs from blood. Receptors were obtained from a woman under 30 in good health. Both conserved end residues are part of each CDR3. D genes are given only for firm matches. Clone size is given for some rows only: seen once, a few or many times, or a class if the clone is expanded.

NA,NA,TRBV5-1,TRBJ2-1,CASSNRLGSLNEQFF,TGCGCCAGCAGCAACAGGCTCGGTTCCCTCAATGAGCAGTTCTTC
few,NA,TRBV25-1,TRBJ1-5,CASSGPSRNQPQHF,TGTGCCAGCAGTGGCCCCTCTAGGAATCAGCCCCAGCATTTT
NA,TRBD2,TRBV5-1,TRBJ2-7,CASSYSGPSSYEQYF,TGCGCCAGCAGCTATAGCGGGCCAAGCTCCTACGAGCAGTACTTC
NA,NA,TRBV29-1,TRBJ1-6,CSARSGGNSPLHF,TGCAGCGCGAGATCCGGGGGTAATTCACCCCTCCACTTT
few,TRBD2,TRBV29-1,TRBJ2-3,CSVEALRAGFTDTQYF,TGCAGCGTTGAAGCTCTCAGAGCGGGGTTCACAGATACGCAGTATTTT
NA,NA,TRBV28,TRBJ2-2,CASVGGAIRTGELFF,TGTGCCAGCGTAGGGGGGGCAATTAGGACAGGGGAGCTGTTTTTT
NA,NA,TRBV29-1,TRBJ1-2,CSVEDRGRGNYGYTF,TGCAGCGTTGAAGACAGGGGTAGGGGGAACTATGGCTACACCTTC
NA,TRBD1,TRBV29-1,TRBJ2-3,CSVLGQGSTDTQYF,TGCAGCGTCCTCGGACAGGGAAGCACAGATACGCAGTATTTT
NA,NA,TRBV7-2,TRBJ2-5,CASSLQGSVETQYF,TGTGCCAGCAGCCTTCAGGGGTCGGTGGAGACCCAGTACTTC
NA,NA,TRBV13,TRBJ1-3,CASSLPPLGGTGNTIYF,TGTGCCAGCAGCTTGCCCCCTCTGGGGGGTACTGGAAACACCATATATTTT
few,TRBD2,TRBV7-2,TRBJ2-5,CASSFRGGQETQYF,TGTGCCAGCAGCTTCCGGGGGGGGCAAGAGACCCAGTACTTC
NA,TRBD2,TRBV5-1,TRBJ2-1,CASSLGWTSGYNEQFF,TGCGCCAGCAGCTTGGGCTGGACTAGCGGGTACAATGAGCAGTTCTTC
NA,NA,TRBV7-9,TRBJ1-1,CASSLGTDNMNTEAFF,TGTGCCAGCAGCTTAGGGACGGACAACATGAACACTGAAGCTTTCTTT
NA,NA,TRBV19,TRBJ2-3,CASNLNLVTDTQYF,TGTGCCAGTAACCTTAACCTAGTCACAGATACGCAGTATTTT
few,TRBD1,TRBV6-1,TRBJ1-2,CASSRTGEGYGYTF,TGTGCCAGCAGCAGGACAGGGGAGGGCTATGGCTACACCTTC
NA,TRBD2,TRBV11-2,TRBJ2-3,CASRKPGGGTDTQYF,TGTGCCAGCAGAAAACCCGGGGGGGGCACAGATACGCAGTATTTT
NA,TRBD1,TRBV18,TRBJ2-7,CASSPPRGTGEYEQYF,TGTGCCAGCTCACCACCGAGGGGGACAGGGGAGTACGAGCAGTACTTC
NA,NA,TRBV28,TRBJ1-1,CASSLGHPNLYIEAFF,TGTGCCAGCAGTCTGGGACACCCGAACCTCTATATCGAAGCTTTCTTT
NA,NA,TRBV27,TRBJ1-1,CASSLRGARTEAFF,TGTGCCAGCAGTTTACGGGGGGCCCGCACTGAAGCTTTCTTT
NA,TRBD2,TRBV4-2,TRBJ2-5,CASSQEGGGGQETQYF,TGTGCCAGCAGCCAAGAAGGCGGGGGGGGCCAAGAGACCCAGTACTTC
NA,NA,TRBV5-6,TRBJ1-2,CASSWGGGYTF,TGTGCCAGCAGCTGGGGGGGAGGCTACACCTTC
NA,TRBD2,TRBV7-2,TRBJ2-1,CASSLGLAGVNEQFF,TGTGCCAGCAGCTTGGGACTAGCGGGGGTAAATGAGCAGTTCTTC
NA,TRBD2,TRBV5-4,TRBJ2-1,CASSLVYGGLAGYNEQFF,TGTGCCAGCAGCTTGGTGTACGGGGGACTAGCGGGCTACAATGAGCAGTTCTTC
NA,NA,TRBV7-9,TRBJ2-7,CASSLFIGYSYEQYF,TGTGCCAGCAGCTTATTTATCGGGTACTCCTACGAGCAGTACTTC
NA,TRBD1,TRBV25-1,TRBJ2-4,CASSGVSGGPNIQYF,TGTGCCAGCAGTGGAGTGTCAGGGGGCCCAAACATTCAGTACTTC
few,TRBD1,TRBV10-3,TRBJ2-4,CAISPGQGKNIQYF,TGTGCCATCAGCCCCGGACAGGGTAAAAACATTCAGTACTTC
NA,NA,TRBV5-1,TRBJ2-5,CASSLELWQGETQYF,TGCGCCAGCAGCTTGGAACTGTGGCAGGGTGAGACCCAGTACTTC
few,TRBD2,TRBV5-1,TRBJ2-1,CASSGTSGSNEQFF,TGCGCCAGCTCCGGGACTAGCGGGAGCAATGAGCAGTTCTTC
few,TRBD1,TRBV5-4,TRBJ1-2,CASSLAGVGRGLSGYTF,TGTGCCAGCAGCTTGGCCGGGGTCGGCAGGGGGCTCAGTGGCTACACCTTC
few,NA,TRBV2,TRBJ2-1,CASSLAAPTVNEQFF,TGTGCCAGCAGTTTAGCGGCCCCGACCGTAAATGAGCAGTTCTTC
NA,NA,TRBV5-1,TRBJ2-1,CASSLVREYDEQFF,TGCGCCAGCAGCTTGGTGCGGGAATACGATGAGCAGTTCTTC
NA,TRBD1,TRBV5-1,TRBJ1-2,CASSAGTGGYTF,TGCGCCAGCAGCGCCGGGACAGGTGGCTACACCTTC
NA,TRBD2,TRBV5-1,TRBJ2-3,CASSPGLAGPSTDTQYF,TGCGCCAGCAGCCCTGGACTAGCGGGACCTAGCACAGATACGCAGTATTTT
few,TRBD1,TRBV18,TRBJ2-7,CASSPGGTGGYEQYF,TGTGCCAGCTCACCAGGCGGGACAGGGGGCTACGAGCAGTACTTC
NA,NA,TRBV5-1,TRBJ2-7,CASSLDQGTHEQYF,TGCGCCAGCAGCTTGGATCAGGGAACCCACGAGCAGTACTTC
once,TRBD2,TRBV6-5,TRBJ2-3,CASSLAGGTDTQYF,TGTGCCAGCAGTCTAGCGGGAGGGACAGATACGCAGTATTTT
NA,TRBD1,TRBV6-5,TRBJ1-1,CASSHRTGNTEAFF,TGTGCCAGCAGCCACCGGACAGGGAACACTGAAGCTTTCTTT
NA,TRBD2,TRBV5-1,TRBJ2-1,CASSLGLVPYNEQFF,TGCGCCAGCAGCCTGGGACTAGTCCCCTACAATGAGCAGTTCTTC
few,NA,TRBV30,TRBJ2-1,CAWTLYGGEQFF,TGTGCCTGGACCTTGTATGGAGGGGAGCAGTTCTTC
NA,NA,TRBV6-5,TRBJ1-1,CASSYSGQMNTEAFF,TGTGCCAGCAGTTACTCGGGACAAATGAACACTGAAGCTTTCTTT
few,NA,TRBV6-1,TRBJ2-3,CASTAGDGDTQYF,TGTGCCAGCACAGCAGGGGATGGAGATACGCAGTATTTT
few,TRBD1,TRBV11-2,TRBJ2-3,CASTGQGAVGDTQYF,TGTGCCAGCACCGGACAGGGGGCTGTAGGAGATACGCAGTATTTT
NA,NA,TRBV5-5,TRBJ2-7,CASSLASDSWQYF,TGTGCCAGCAGCTTGGCCTCGGACAGCTGGCAGTACTTC
NA,NA,TRBV6-1,TRBJ2-5,CASTEGITVETQYF,TGTGCCAGCACCGAGGGCATTACCGTGGAGACCCAGTACTTC
NA,TRBD2,TRBV7-6,TRBJ2-1,CASSFRASGRAVEQFF,TGTGCCAGCAGCTTCAGGGCTAGCGGGAGGGCCGTCGAGCAGTTCTTC
once,NA,TRBV6-6,TRBJ2-7,CASSNSAGQANEQYF,TGTGCCAGCAGTAATTCAGCGGGACAGGCCAACGAGCAGTACTTC
few,TRBD1,TRBV10-3,TRBJ2-1,CAISTVTGGIDEQFF,TGTGCCATCAGTACGGTGACAGGGGGAATCGATGAGCAGTTCTTC